The 29 T cell receptor beta chains given below trace back to one sample, sequenced in a study of shared clonotypes between healthy human individuals. The method was immunoSEQ multiplex PCR; TCRdb's version includes in-frame clones alone and lacks a portion of them. The profile shows approximately 470,000 clones, 60% to 80% of them singletons. Sequencing input: PBMCs. The receptors stem from a woman in her 40s in good health. Some clones in this sample may be carry-over from other donors' samples.

This sequence joins TRBV5-1 and TRBJ2-5, with TRBD1 matching over 7 bases. Germline CDR1 SGHRS, CDR2 YFSETQ. Germline trimming cut 0 bases from V and 7 bases from J; bases unmatched to any gene: 6. There are 14 residues in the CDR3. CDR3 coding DNA: TGCGCCAGCAGCTTGGTAGGGGGCCTGGGGACCCAGTACTTC. It encodes CASSLVGGLGTQYF.

The chain joins TRBV28 to TRBJ1-1; no clear D. The CDR3 is made up of 16 amino acids. Germline V gives CDR1 MDHEN, CDR2 SYDVKM. Trimming stripped 4 bases from V and 1 base from J, with 16 bases between. The CDR3 loop is CASSSRRGAGNTEAFF. For the CDR3, the DNA is TGTGCCAGCAGTTCCCGGCGCGGCGCGGGGAACACTGAAGCTTTCTTT. The full variable domain, rest sourced from reference TRBV28 and TRBJ1-1, is DVKVTQSSRYLVKRTGEKVFLECVQDMDHENMFWYRQDPGLGLRLIYFSYDVKMKEKGDIPEGYSVSREKKERFSLILESASTNQTSMYLCASSSRRGAGNTEAFFGQGTRLTVV.

This rearrangement joins TRBV7-6 to TRBJ2-3, with a weak D call TRBD1 (5 bases). The CDR3 runs to 14 residues. Per germline, CDR1 SGHVS and CDR2 FNYEAQ. V lost 1 base to trimming and J lost 2 bases, with 7 bases between them. CDR3 in amino acids: CASSLDGHTDTQYF. CDR3 sequence (DNA): TGTGCCAGCAGCTTAGACGGACACACAGATACGCAGTATTTT.

The V and J genes are TRBV7-3 and TRBJ1-2; 7 bases map to TRBD1. Germline-derived CDR1 and CDR2 are SGHTA and FQGTGA. With V trimmed by 4 bases and J by 8 bases, 13 bases remained unmatched. The length of the CDR3 is 15 residues. Here the CDR3 DNA reads TGTGCCAGCAGCTCCCCCACGCTCAGGGGGGCCGGCTACACCTTC. Its translation is CASSSPTLRGAGYTF.

This clone was counted at least ten times. The chain combines TRBV19 with TRBJ1-1; D is unresolved. CDR1 is LNHDA and CDR2 is SQIVND in the germline V gene (reference sequence). The CDR3 has 14 amino acids. The V end was cut by 6 bases, the J end by 8 bases, with 19 bases between. CDR3 nucleotides: TGTGCCAGTAGGTTCGGACCCACTCTCTTCGAAGCTTTCTTT. The encoded protein is CASRFGPTLFEAFF.

V gene TRBV18 combines with J gene TRBJ1-2, with unresolved D. V gave up 2 bases and J gave up 4 bases, with 17 bases separating them. The CDR3 has 16 amino acids. Germline assignment: CDR1 KGHSH and CDR2 LQKENI. In DNA form, the CDR3 reads TGTGCCAGCTCACCAGGTTCTCCCTCGACTAGCTATGGCTACACCTTC. Protein: CASSPGSPSTSYGYTF.

V and J are TRBV6-5 and TRBJ1-3, with 8 positions matching TRBD1. The V segment lost 6 bases and the J segment 4 bases; nucleotides outside the gene matches: 8. The germline gives CDR1 MNHEY, CDR2 SVGAGI. The CDR3 extends over 15 amino acids. CDR3 sequence: CASSSTRDRGNTIYF. In DNA, the CDR3 is TGTGCCAGCAGCTCTACCCGGGACAGGGGAAACACCATATATTTT.

This chain uses TRBV30 with TRBJ1-3, with 9 positions matching TRBD1. This CDR3 region has 14 residues. Germline V gene lookup returns CDR1 GTSNPN and CDR2 SVGIG (reference sequence). The trim removed 4 bases at V and 2 bases at J, leaving 3 bases unmatched. The CDR3 DNA is TGTGCCTGGAACAGGGGGCACGCTGGAAACACCATATATTTT. This translates into CAWNRGHAGNTIYF.

The sample holds a few counts of this clone. The chain combines TRBV10-3 with TRBJ2-7, with 7 positions matching TRBD2. From germline, CDR1 is ENHRY and CDR2 SYGVKD. The V and J ends lost 4 bases and 3 bases, in that order; junction bases with no gene match: 24. The CDR3 loop spans 20 amino acids. CDR3 sequence (DNA): TGTGCCATCAGTGCCTCCTACAGCGGTATCCTGAGGGAGGGCGGCTACGAGCAGTACTTC. Translation gives CAISASYSGILREGGYEQYF.

This clone was counted only a few times. This rearrangement joins TRBV2 to TRBJ2-7; D is unresolved. V was cut by 7 bases and J by 3 bases, with 16 bases left in between. This CDR3 contains 14 residues. Per germline, CDR1 SNHLY and CDR2 FYNNEI. Here the CDR3 DNA reads TGTGCCAGCATGCTGGAGCCTCGGGTCTACGAGCAGTACTTC. Translating it yields CASMLEPRVYEQYF. Full variable domain (rest looked up from reference TRBV2 and TRBJ2-7): EPEVTQTPSHQVTQMGQEVILRCVPISNHLYFYWYRQILGQKVEFLVSFYNNEISEKSEIFDDQFSVERPDGSNFTLKIRSTKLEDSAMYFCASMLEPRVYEQYFGPGTRLTVT.

The chain couples TRBV7-8 to TRBJ2-5, with D possibly being TRBD2 (7 bases). V gave up 6 bases and J gave up 4 bases, with 15 bases separating them. CDR1 and CDR2 (germline): SGHVS, FQNEAQ. The CDR3 has 14 residues. Written as DNA, the CDR3 is TGTGCCAGCAGTCTACGGCGGGGGCTAGAGACCCAGTACTTC. The encoded protein is CASSLRRGLETQYF.

This chain links TRBV9 with TRBJ2-5; 8 positions agree with TRBD2. CDR3 size: 15 residues. V lost 3 bases and J lost 2; bases outside the gene matches: 6. CDR1 and CDR2 from the germline V gene are SGDLS and YYNGEE. The CDR3 bases are TGTGCCAGCAGCGGTAGCGGGACCGTTCAAGAGACCCAGTACTTC. Translation: CASSGSGTVQETQYF.

The chain couples TRBV29-1 to TRBJ1-1, with TRBD1 identical over 7 bases. V lost 7 bases and J lost 0; bases outside the gene matches: 8. Germline V gene lookup returns CDR1 SQVTM and CDR2 ANQGSEA. The CDR3 spans 14 residues. As DNA, the CDR3 is TGCAGCGCCGATACCGGGACAGTGAACACTGAAGCTTTCTTT. Translated, it gives CSADTGTVNTEAFF.

This chain joins TRBV7-2 and TRBJ2-1; D may be TRBD2 (5 bases). Germline CDR1 reads SGHTA; CDR2 reads FQGNSA. The CDR3 totals 14 residues. V lost 2 bases and J lost 7, with 12 bases in between. The CDR3 here is CASSLLLRANEQFF. CDR3 in DNA: TGTGCCAGCAGCTTACTTCTGCGGGCTAATGAGCAGTTCTTC.

The chain has TRBV7-3 and TRBJ2-1; 9 nucleotides align to TRBD1. Looked up from germline, CDR1 is SGHTA and CDR2 is FQGTGA. V dropped 0 bases and J dropped 7; count of bases not matched to a gene: 7. CDR3 length equals 16 residues. CDR3 protein: CASSLTGTGIWNEQFF. The CDR3 DNA is TGTGCCAGCAGCTTAACCGGGACAGGGATTTGGAATGAGCAGTTCTTC.

DNA for the CDR3: TGTGCCAGCAGTTCGAGCGGGAGGAACACCGGGGAGCTGTTTTTT. It specifies CASSSSGRNTGELFF. V gene TRBV27 combines with J gene TRBJ2-2; 8 bases align to TRBD2. CDR3 length: 15 residues. CDR1 is MNHEY and CDR2 is SMNVEV in the germline V gene (reference sequence). The trim removed 4 bases at V and 1 base at J, leaving 2 bases unmatched.

This clone came up once. The chain uses TRBV6-5 and TRBJ1-5; D remains ambiguous. Germline assignment: CDR1 MNHEY and CDR2 SVGAGI. Trimming stripped 8 bases from V and 15 bases from J, with 14 bases between. The CDR3 sequence is 10 residues long. In nucleotides, the CDR3 is TGTGCCAGCGGTGAAGGGTCGCCGCATTTT. Residues: CASGEGSPHF.

This clone was recorded only once. The J gene is TRBJ2-3, the V gene TRBV10-3; the D gene is possibly TRBD1 (6 bases). V was cut by 6 bases and J by 2 bases, with 21 bases left in between. This CDR3 has 17 residues. Germline V gene sequence: CDR1 ENHRY, CDR2 SYGVKD. CDR3 in DNA: TGTGCCATCAGGGATGGCGTACAGGGATCCTCCACAGATACGCAGTATTTT. It codes for CAIRDGVQGSSTDTQYF.

A remark on this clone: This sample also contains other DNA sequences that code for the same CDR3. This chain joins TRBV2 and TRBJ2-2; either TRBD1 or TRBD2 may supply D (5 bases each). The CDR3 has 14 residues. Per the germline V gene, CDR1 is SNHLY and CDR2 is FYNNEI. Deletions cut 6 bases from V and 1 base from J, with 9 bases between. The chain's CDR3 is CASRGDGNTGELFF. As DNA, the CDR3 is TGTGCCAGCAGAGGGGACGGGAACACCGGGGAGCTGTTTTTT.

The chain has TRBV19 and TRBJ1-2; D is ambiguous. The CDR3 is made up of 14 amino acids. V was pared by 6 bases and J by 2 bases, with 13 bases between. Germline CDR1 reads LNHDA; CDR2 reads SQIVND (reference sequence). CDR3 DNA sequence: TGTGCCAGTAGGACCCAGACAAGGAACTATGGCTACACCTTC. As protein: CASRTQTRNYGYTF.

The chain combines TRBV5-1 with TRBJ2-2; tentative D call: TRBD2 (5 bases). The germline CDR1 and CDR2 sequences are SGHRS and YFSETQ. Between the trimmed V and J ends, which lost 4 bases and 3 bases, there was a span of 10 bases. The length of the CDR3 is 14 residues. DNA for the CDR3: TGCGCCAGCAGCCCCGGGGAGCACACCGGGGAGCTGTTTTTT. Its translation is CASSPGEHTGELFF.

A note on this clone: Other DNA sequences in this specimen translate into the identical CDR3. The chain recombines TRBV4-2 with TRBJ2-5, with 14 bases fitting TRBD2. The ends lost 1 base at V and 0 bases at J; junction bases unmatched: 1. Germline CDR1 and CDR2: LGHNA and YNFKEQ. The CDR3 spans 17 residues. The CDR3 DNA reads TGTGCCAGCAGCCAAGGGACTAGCGGGAGGTACCAAGAGACCCAGTACTTC. Translating it yields CASSQGTSGRYQETQYF.

This clone came up once. The J gene is TRBJ2-2, the V gene TRBV28, with 11 positions matching TRBD2. Germline CDR1 MDHEN, CDR2 SYDVKM. V was clipped by 5 bases and J by 6 bases; unmatched bases: 8. This CDR3 is 16 amino acids long. The CDR3 protein is CASSPISGRAAGELFF. The CDR3 DNA reads as TGTGCCAGCAGTCCAATTAGCGGGAGGGCCGCCGGGGAGCTGTTTTTT.

The table lists this clone with a few counts. The chain has TRBV6-1 and TRBJ1-1, with D perhaps TRBD1 (5 bases). The CDR3 covers 14 residues. Trimming stripped 8 bases from V and 2 bases from J, with 15 bases between. CDR1 and CDR2 from the germline V gene are MNHNS and SASEGT. The CDR3 DNA is TGTGCCAGCCGAACGACAGCCCAAAACACTGAAGCTTTCTTT. It is translated as CASRTTAQNTEAFF.

The chain has TRBV7-9 and TRBJ2-7; tentatively, D is TRBD2 (6 bases). CDR1 is SEHNR, CDR2 FQNEAQ, per germline (reference sequence). V dropped 5 bases and J dropped 2 bases, with 13 bases sitting between them. This CDR3 has 14 residues. The CDR3: CASSPRSGTYEQYF. The CDR3 DNA sequence: TGTGCCAGCAGCCCCCGTAGCGGAACCTACGAGCAGTACTTC.

There are a few counts of this clone. This chain uses TRBV7-9 with TRBJ2-5, with D uncertain. The germline V and J ends were trimmed by 1 base and 3 bases, with 3 bases remaining between them. Per the germline V gene, CDR1 is SEHNR and CDR2 is FQNEAQ (reference sequence). The CDR3 has 12 residues. The CDR3, as DNA: TGTGCCAGCAGCTTAGACAAAGAGACCCAGTACTTC. This translates into CASSLDKETQYF.

The rearrangement uses TRBV18 and TRBJ2-7, with 11 positions matching TRBD1. Trimming took 4 bases from V and 8 from J; bases not matched to a gene: 7. Germline CDR1 and CDR2: KGHSH and LQKENI. CDR3 length: 14 residues. This chain's CDR3 is CASSLEGQGGKQYF. The DNA of the CDR3 is TGTGCCAGCTCACTGGAGGGACAGGGGGGAAAGCAGTACTTC.

Many counts were recorded for this clone. This chain links TRBV7-2 with TRBJ2-1; 13 bases fit TRBD2. Germline lookup yields CDR1 SGHTA and CDR2 FQGNSA. This CDR3 comprises 17 residues. Losses at the gene ends were 4 bases for V and 7 bases for J; bases not matched to a gene: 10. This CDR3 reads CASSYRQLAGGRNEQFF. The DNA of the CDR3 is TGTGCCAGCAGCTATAGGCAACTAGCGGGAGGGAGGAATGAGCAGTTCTTC. The full variable domain, in which reference TRBV7-2 and TRBJ2-1 provide the parts outside the CDR3, is GAGVSQSPSNKVTEKGKDVELRCDPISGHTALYWYRQSLGQGLEFLIYFQGNSAPDKSGLPSDRFSAERTGGSVSTLTIQRTQQEDSAVYLCASSYRQLAGGRNEQFFGPGTRLTVL.

The chain recombines TRBV9 with TRBJ2-7, with TRBD2 as a possible D gene (6 bases). The CDR3 spans 14 residues. Deletions cut 4 bases from V and 3 bases from J, with 14 bases between. Germline V gives CDR1 SGDLS, CDR2 YYNGEE. The CDR3 DNA sequence: TGTGCCAGCAGCACCACCGGGACTGGCTACGAGCAGTACTTC. As protein: CASSTTGTGYEQYF.